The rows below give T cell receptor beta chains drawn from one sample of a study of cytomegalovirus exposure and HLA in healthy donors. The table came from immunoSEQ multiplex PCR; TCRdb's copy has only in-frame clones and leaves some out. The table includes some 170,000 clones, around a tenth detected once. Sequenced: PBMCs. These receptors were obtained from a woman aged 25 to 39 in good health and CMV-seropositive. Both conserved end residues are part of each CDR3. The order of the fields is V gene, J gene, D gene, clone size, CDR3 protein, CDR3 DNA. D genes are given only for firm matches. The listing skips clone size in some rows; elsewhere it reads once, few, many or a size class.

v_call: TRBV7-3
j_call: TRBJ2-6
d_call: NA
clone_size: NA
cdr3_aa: CASSPRSTGANVLTF
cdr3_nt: TGTGCCAGCAGCCCAAGATCCACAGGGGCCAACGTCCTGACTTTC

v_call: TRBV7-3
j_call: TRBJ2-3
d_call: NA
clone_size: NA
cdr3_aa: CASSPGWGRGTDTQYF
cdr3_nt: TGTGCCAGCAGCCCAGGGTGGGGCAGGGGCACAGATACGCAGTATTTT

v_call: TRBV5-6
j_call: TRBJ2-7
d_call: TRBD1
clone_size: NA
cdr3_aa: CASSLGTGPTYEQYF
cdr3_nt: TGTGCCAGCAGCTTAGGGACAGGGCCTACATACGAGCAGTACTTC

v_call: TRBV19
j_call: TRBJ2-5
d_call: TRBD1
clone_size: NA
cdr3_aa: CASSTRPTGRVETQYF
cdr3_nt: TGTGCCAGTAGTACCCGGCCGACAGGGCGAGTGGAGACCCAGTACTTC

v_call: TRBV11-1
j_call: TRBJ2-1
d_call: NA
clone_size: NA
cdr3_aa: CASSLAGTPNEQFF
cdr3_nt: TGTGCCAGCAGCTTGGCGGGGACGCCGAATGAGCAGTTCTTC

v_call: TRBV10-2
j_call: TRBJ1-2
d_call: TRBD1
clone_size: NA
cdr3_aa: CASSERDRDMASF
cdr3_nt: TGCGCCAGCAGTGAGCGGGACAGGGATATGGCGAGCTTC

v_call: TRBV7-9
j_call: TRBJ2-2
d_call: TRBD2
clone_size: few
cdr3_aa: CASTGTSGSNTGELFF
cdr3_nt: TGTGCCAGCACCGGGACTAGCGGAAGCAACACCGGGGAGCTGTTTTTT

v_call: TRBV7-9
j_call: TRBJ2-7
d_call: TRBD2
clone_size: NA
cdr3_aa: CASSTRTSGFHEQYF
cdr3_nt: TGTGCCAGCAGCACCCGGACTAGCGGGTTTCACGAGCAGTACTTC

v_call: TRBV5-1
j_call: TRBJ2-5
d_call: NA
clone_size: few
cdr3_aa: CASSLGGSETQYF
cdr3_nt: TGCGCCAGCAGCTTGGGCGGGTCAGAGACCCAGTACTTC

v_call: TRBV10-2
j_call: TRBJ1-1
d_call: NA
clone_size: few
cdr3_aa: CASSHGGRMNTEAFF
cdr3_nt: TGCGCCAGCAGCCACGGAGGACGAATGAACACTGAAGCTTTCTTT

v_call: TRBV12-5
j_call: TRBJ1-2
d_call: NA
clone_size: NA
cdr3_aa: CASGSYSRRLRGYTF
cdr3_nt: TGTGCTAGTGGCTCCTACTCGAGGAGGCTTCGGGGCTACACCTTC

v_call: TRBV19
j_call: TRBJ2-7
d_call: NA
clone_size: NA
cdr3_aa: CASSIRGSRDEQYF
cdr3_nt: TGTGCCAGTAGTATTCGAGGGAGTAGGGACGAGCAGTACTTC

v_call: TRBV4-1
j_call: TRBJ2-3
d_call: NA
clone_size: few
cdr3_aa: CASSRRTDTDTQYF
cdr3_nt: TGCGCCAGCAGCCGGAGGACAGACACAGATACGCAGTATTTT

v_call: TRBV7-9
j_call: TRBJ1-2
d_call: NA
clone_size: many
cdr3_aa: CASSLLRGTNYGYTF
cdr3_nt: TGTGCCAGCAGCTTACTCCGAGGCACTAACTATGGCTACACCTTC

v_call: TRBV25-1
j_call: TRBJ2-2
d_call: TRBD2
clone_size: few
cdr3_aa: CASSNREGTGELFF
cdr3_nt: TGTGCCAGCAGTAATCGGGAGGGAACCGGGGAGCTGTTTTTT

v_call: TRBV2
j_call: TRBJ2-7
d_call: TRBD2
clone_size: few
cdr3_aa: CASESGLAGSYEQYF
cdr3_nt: TGTGCCAGCGAATCGGGACTAGCGGGCTCCTACGAGCAGTACTTC

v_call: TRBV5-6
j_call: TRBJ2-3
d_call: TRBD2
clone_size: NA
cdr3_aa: CASSTGLVSTDTQYF
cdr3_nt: TGTGCCAGCAGCACAGGACTAGTAAGCACAGATACGCAGTATTTT

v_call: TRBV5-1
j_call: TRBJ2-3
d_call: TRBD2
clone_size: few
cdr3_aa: CASRKLASTDTQYF
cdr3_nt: TGCGCCAGCAGGAAACTAGCGAGCACAGATACGCAGTATTTT

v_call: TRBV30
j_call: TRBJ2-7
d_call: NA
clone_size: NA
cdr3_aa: CAWSGDFGYEQYF
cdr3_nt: TGTGCCTGGAGTGGGGACTTCGGATACGAGCAGTACTTC

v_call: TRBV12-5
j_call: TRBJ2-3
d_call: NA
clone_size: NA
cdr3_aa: CASGFRPTGTQYF
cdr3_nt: TGTGCTAGTGGTTTTCGGCCCACAGGTACGCAGTATTTT

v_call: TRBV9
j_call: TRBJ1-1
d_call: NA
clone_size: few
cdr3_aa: CASSARGTEAFF
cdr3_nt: TGTGCCAGCAGCGCCAGGGGTACTGAAGCTTTCTTT

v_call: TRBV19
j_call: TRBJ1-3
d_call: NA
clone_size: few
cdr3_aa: CASTGISGNTIYF
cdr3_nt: TGTGCCAGTACGGGGATCTCTGGAAACACCATATATTTT

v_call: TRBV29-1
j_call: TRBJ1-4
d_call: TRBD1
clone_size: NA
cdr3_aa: CSVSQGAANEKLFF
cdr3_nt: TGCAGCGTTTCCCAGGGGGCGGCTAATGAAAAACTGTTTTTT

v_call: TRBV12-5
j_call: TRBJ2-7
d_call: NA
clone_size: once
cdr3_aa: CASGSGRDYEQYF
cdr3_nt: TGTGCTAGTGGTTCAGGACGGGACTACGAGCAGTACTTC

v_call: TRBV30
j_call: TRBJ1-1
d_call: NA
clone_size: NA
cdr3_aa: CAGRRQVNTEAFF
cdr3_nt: TGTGCGGGTAGGAGGCAGGTGAACACTGAAGCTTTCTTT

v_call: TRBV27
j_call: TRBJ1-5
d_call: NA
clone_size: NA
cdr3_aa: CASSLSSPGNQPQHF
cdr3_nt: TGTGCCAGCAGTTTATCGTCCCCCGGCAATCAGCCCCAGCATTTT

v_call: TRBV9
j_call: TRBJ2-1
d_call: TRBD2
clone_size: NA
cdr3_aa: CASSVVAGGDNEQFF
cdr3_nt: TGTGCCAGCAGCGTAGTAGCGGGAGGGGACAATGAGCAGTTCTTC

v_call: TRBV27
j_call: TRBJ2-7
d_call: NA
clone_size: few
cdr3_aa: CASSFGQGGEQYF
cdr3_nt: TGTGCCAGCAGTTTCGGGCAGGGGGGCGAGCAGTACTTC

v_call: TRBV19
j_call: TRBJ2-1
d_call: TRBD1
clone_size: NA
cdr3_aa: CASSLRQGFEQFF
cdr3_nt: TGTGCCAGTAGTCTCCGACAGGGGTTTGAGCAGTTCTTC

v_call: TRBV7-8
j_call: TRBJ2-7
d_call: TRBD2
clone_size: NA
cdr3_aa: CASTSLAGSYEQYF
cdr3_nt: TGTGCCAGCACCTCCTTAGCGGGGTCCTACGAGCAGTACTTC

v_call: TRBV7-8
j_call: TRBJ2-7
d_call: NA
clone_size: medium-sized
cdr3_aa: CASSKSGHPSYEQYF
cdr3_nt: TGTGCCAGCAGCAAATCGGGACATCCCTCCTACGAGCAGTACTTC

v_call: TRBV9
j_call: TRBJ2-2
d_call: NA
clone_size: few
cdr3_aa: CASSVAGTNTGELFF
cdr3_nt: TGTGCCAGCAGCGTCGCGGGGACTAACACCGGGGAGCTGTTTTTT

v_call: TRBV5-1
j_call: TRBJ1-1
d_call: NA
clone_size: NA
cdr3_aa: CASSLGNTAPNTEAFF
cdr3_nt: TGCGCCAGCAGCTTGGGGAACACAGCCCCGAACACTGAAGCTTTCTTT

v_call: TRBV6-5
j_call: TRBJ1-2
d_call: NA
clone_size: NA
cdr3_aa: CASSYSREDYGYTF
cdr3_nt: TGTGCCAGCAGTTACTCGAGGGAGGACTATGGCTACACCTTC

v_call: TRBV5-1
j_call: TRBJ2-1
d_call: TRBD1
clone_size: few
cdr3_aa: CASSMGQGAGNEQFF
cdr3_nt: TGCGCCAGCAGCATGGGCCAGGGGGCCGGGAATGAGCAGTTCTTC

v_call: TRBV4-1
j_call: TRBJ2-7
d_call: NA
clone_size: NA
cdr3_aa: CASSQGLGSYEQYF
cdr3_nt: TGCGCCAGCAGCCAAGGACTAGGTTCCTACGAGCAGTACTTC

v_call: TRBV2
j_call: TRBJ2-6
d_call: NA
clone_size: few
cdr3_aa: CASSERGSGANVLTF
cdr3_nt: TGTGCCAGCAGTGAAAGGGGTTCTGGGGCCAACGTCCTGACTTTC

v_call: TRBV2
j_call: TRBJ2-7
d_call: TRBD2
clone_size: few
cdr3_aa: CASSRGAGGSYEQYF
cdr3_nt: TGTGCCAGCAGCCGGGGGGCGGGAGGGAGCTACGAGCAGTACTTC

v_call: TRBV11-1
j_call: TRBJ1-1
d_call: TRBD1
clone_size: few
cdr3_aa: CASSRNRGRTEAFF
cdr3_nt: TGTGCCAGCAGCCGAAACAGGGGGAGGACTGAAGCTTTCTTT

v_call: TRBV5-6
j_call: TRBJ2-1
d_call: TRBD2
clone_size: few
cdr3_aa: CASSLVVTSGYNEQFF
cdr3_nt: TGTGCCAGCAGCTTGGTGGTGACTAGCGGCTACAATGAGCAGTTCTTC

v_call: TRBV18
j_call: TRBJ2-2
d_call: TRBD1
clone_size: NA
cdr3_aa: CASSATGATGELFF
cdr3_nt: TGTGCCAGCTCAGCTACAGGGGCTACCGGGGAGCTGTTTTTT

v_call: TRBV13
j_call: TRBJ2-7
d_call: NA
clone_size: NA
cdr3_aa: CASSSRSAEQYF
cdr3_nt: TGTGCCAGCAGCTCCAGATCCGCCGAGCAGTACTTC

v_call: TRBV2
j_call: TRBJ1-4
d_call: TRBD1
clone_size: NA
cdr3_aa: CASGARQGTTNEKLFF
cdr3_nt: TGTGCCAGCGGGGCCAGACAGGGAACAACTAATGAAAAACTGTTTTTT

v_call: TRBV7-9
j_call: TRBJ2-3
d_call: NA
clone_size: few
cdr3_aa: CASSKQGGHTDTQYF
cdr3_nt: TGTGCCAGCAGCAAGCAGGGGGGACACACAGATACGCAGTATTTT

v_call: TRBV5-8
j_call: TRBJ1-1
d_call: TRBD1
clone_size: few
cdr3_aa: CASSLDGTGPVMNTEAFF
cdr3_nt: TGTGCCAGCAGCTTGGATGGGACAGGACCCGTCATGAACACTGAAGCTTTCTTT

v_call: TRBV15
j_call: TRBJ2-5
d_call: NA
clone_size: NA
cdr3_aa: CATSRSYRDQETQYF
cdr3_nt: TGTGCCACCAGCAGAAGTTACAGGGACCAAGAGACCCAGTACTTC

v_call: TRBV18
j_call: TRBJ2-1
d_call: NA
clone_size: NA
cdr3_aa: CASSPRGGEQFF
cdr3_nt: TGTGCCAGCTCACCACGGGGCGGTGAGCAGTTCTTC

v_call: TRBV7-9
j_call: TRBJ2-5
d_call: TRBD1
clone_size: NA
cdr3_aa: CASSYGTEETQYF
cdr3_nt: TGTGCCAGCAGCTACGGGACAGAAGAGACCCAGTACTTC

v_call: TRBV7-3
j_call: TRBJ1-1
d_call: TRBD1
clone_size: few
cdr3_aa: CASSLGQVNTEAFF
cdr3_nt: TGTGCCAGCAGCCTCGGACAGGTGAACACTGAAGCTTTCTTT

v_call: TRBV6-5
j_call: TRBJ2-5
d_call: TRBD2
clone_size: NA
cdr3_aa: CASSSGGTQYF
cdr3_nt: TGTGCCAGCAGCTCGGGGGGGACCCAGTACTTC

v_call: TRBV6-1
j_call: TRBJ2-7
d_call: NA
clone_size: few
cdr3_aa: CARGEVYEQYF
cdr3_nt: TGTGCCAGGGGAGAGGTATACGAGCAGTACTTC

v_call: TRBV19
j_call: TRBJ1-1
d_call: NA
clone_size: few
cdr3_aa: CASSLRTFPGAEAFF
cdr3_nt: TGTGCCAGTAGTCTTCGGACTTTCCCGGGCGCTGAAGCTTTCTTT

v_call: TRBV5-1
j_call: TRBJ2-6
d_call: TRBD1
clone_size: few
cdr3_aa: CASSLEARGRTGANVLTF
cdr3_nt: TGCGCCAGCAGCTTGGAGGCCAGGGGGCGGACGGGGGCCAACGTCCTGACTTTC